This T cell receptor beta chain emerged from a study of blood T cell repertoires in COVID-19. About the research overall: Samples representing acute and convalescent COVID-19 were sourced from the United States, Italy and Spain. T cells, B-cell-depleted T cells, or PBMCs provided the cDNA or gDNA that served as material.

Using immunoSEQ multiplex PCR, the repertoire was profiled, and TCRdb retains in-frame clones only, with some absent. The table records some 320,000 clones, around 85% of them present only once. The CDR3 spans 15 residues. Germline CDR1 reads MNHEY; CDR2 reads SVGAGI. V shed 4 bases and J shed 2 bases, with 15 bases lying between them. The V call is TRBV6-5, the J call TRBJ2-7; D remains ambiguous. Sequencing was performed on peripheral blood. This receptor was identified in a human donor in a cohort sampled during active COVID-19. In nucleotides, the CDR3 is TGTGCCAGCAGTTCTCTGCAGTTAATGACCTACGAGCAGTACTTC. It translates to CASSSLQLMTYEQYF.